The 14 T cell receptor beta chains listed next were all sequenced from one sample in a study of identifying expanded T cells in peripheral blood. TCRdb's table, derived via immunoSEQ multiplex PCR, lists solely in-frame clones and lacks some. The sample yields about 110,000 clones, around 88% seen once. The sample taken for sequencing was blood. All receptors derive from a person aged 18-70 years in good health.

CDR3 nucleotides: TGTGCCAGCAGTGAAGCGCGAGAGACCCAGTACTTC. This translates into CASSEARETQYF. The J gene is TRBJ2-5, the V gene TRBV25-1; D not resolved. This CDR3 is 12 amino acids long. In germline, CDR1 is MGHDK, CDR2 SYGVNS. V lost 2 bases and J lost 4, with 5 bases in between.

This clone was detected only once. This rearrangement joins TRBV11-2 to TRBJ2-4, with D perhaps being TRBD1 or TRBD2 (5 bases each). Deletions cut 0 bases from V and 16 bases from J, with 13 bases between. Germline V CDR1 and CDR2: SGHAT, FQNNGV. The length of the CDR3 is 12 residues. This CDR3 reads CASSLDLGVGYF. CDR3 bases: TGTGCCAGCAGCTTAGATTTGGGGGTGGGATACTTC.

This rearrangement joins TRBV28 to TRBJ1-2, with D unclear. Trimming stripped 7 bases from V and 4 bases from J, with 13 bases between. This CDR3 contains 13 residues. CDR1 is MDHEN, CDR2 SYDVKM, per germline. The CDR3, as DNA: TGTGCCAGCACCTCCCGCGAGGGCTATGGCTACACCTTC. The encoded protein is CASTSREGYGYTF.

V and J are TRBV7-2 and TRBJ1-2; D is unresolved. The CDR3 length is 14 residues. The germline V and J ends were trimmed by 5 bases and 6 bases, with 16 bases remaining between them. Germline V CDR1 and CDR2: SGHTA, FQGNSA. The CDR3 coding sequence is TGTGCCAGCAGCGCCGTCGGGAAGGCCGATGGCTACACCTTC. It is translated as CASSAVGKADGYTF.

V gene TRBV2 combines with J gene TRBJ1-6, with D tentatively TRBD1 (6 bases). The CDR3 has 16 residues. V shed 4 bases and J shed 7 bases, with 17 bases lying between them. CDR1 SNHLY and CDR2 FYNNEI come from the germline V gene. This CDR3 is CASSGRDPGGNSPLHF. CDR3 nucleotide sequence: TGTGCCAGCAGTGGCCGGGACCCGGGGGGCAATTCACCCCTCCACTTT. The full variable domain, rest sourced from reference TRBV2 and TRBJ1-6, is EPEVTQTPSHQVTQMGQEVILRCVPISNHLYFYWYRQILGQKVEFLVSFYNNEISEKSEIFDDQFSVERPDGSNFTLKIRSTKLEDSAMYFCASSGRDPGGNSPLHFGNGTRLTVT.

The chain has TRBV2 and TRBJ1-5; D not certain. V lost 6 bases to trimming and J lost 1 base, with 13 bases between them. The germline V gene has CDR1 SNHLY and CDR2 FYNNEI. The CDR3 has 15 residues. CDR3 coding DNA: TGTGCCAGCAGATTGCGGGAGGTCAGCAATCAGCCCCAGCATTTT. Protein sequence: CASRLREVSNQPQHF.

The chain is built from TRBV27 and TRBJ2-5; TRBD2 is a possible D gene (5 bases). Trimming shortened V by 5 bases and J by 5 bases, and 18 bases separated the two germline ends. The CDR3 is made up of 15 amino acids. Germline V gives CDR1 MNHEY, CDR2 SMNVEV (reference sequence). CDR3: CASSEGPVGGETQYF. The DNA of the CDR3 is TGTGCCAGCAGTGAGGGCCCCGTGGGCGGGGAGACCCAGTACTTC.

The chain joins TRBV19 to TRBJ2-5; either TRBD1 or TRBD2 may fit D (5 bases each). Per germline, CDR1 LNHDA and CDR2 SQIVND (reference sequence). The CDR3 extends over 17 amino acids. V dropped 8 bases and J dropped 1 base, with 23 bases sitting between them. The CDR3 sequence is CASQGFEGPYRQETQYF. The CDR3 DNA is TGTGCCAGTCAGGGTTTCGAGGGGCCGTACCGCCAAGAGACCCAGTACTTC.

V and J are TRBV2 and TRBJ2-1, with TRBD2 matching over 11 bases. The CDR3 has 15 residues. Trimming took 5 bases from V and 7 from J; bases not matched to a gene: 7. Germline V gives CDR1 SNHLY, CDR2 FYNNEI. This CDR3 reads CASSSSRLAGNEQFF. CDR3 nucleotides: TGTGCCAGCAGTTCCTCACGACTAGCGGGGAATGAGCAGTTCTTC. Combining the CDR3 with reference TRBV2 and TRBJ2-1 gives the whole variable domain EPEVTQTPSHQVTQMGQEVILRCVPISNHLYFYWYRQILGQKVEFLVSFYNNEISEKSEIFDDQFSVERPDGSNFTLKIRSTKLEDSAMYFCASSSSRLAGNEQFFGPGTRLTVL.

The CDR3 here is CASGSPPRAPAYEQYF. The CDR3 DNA is TGTGCCAGCGGTAGTCCCCCCCGGGCTCCCGCCTACGAGCAGTACTTC. The chain has TRBV7-6 and TRBJ2-7; D remains ambiguous. The CDR3 runs 16 residues. V was cut by 8 bases and J by 2 bases, with 22 bases left in between. The germline V gene has CDR1 SGHVS and CDR2 FNYEAQ.

This chain uses TRBV6-5 with TRBJ1-2; 9 bases line up with TRBD1. Germline CDR1 reads MNHEY; CDR2 reads SVGAGI. This CDR3 comprises 12 residues. The junction had 4 bases not matched to a gene; V was cut back by 6 bases and J by 8 bases. The DNA of the CDR3 is TGTGCCAGCAGGGGGACAGGGAAAGGCTACACCTTC. Its translation is CASRGTGKGYTF.

The chain employs TRBV10-3 and TRBJ2-1, with 11 bases fitting TRBD2. V trimming: 11 bases; J trimming: 6 bases; junction bases outside the gene matches: 9. Germline V gene lookup returns CDR1 ENHRY and CDR2 SYGVKD. This CDR3 comprises 14 residues. CDR3 loop: CAARVAGGRNEQFF. The CDR3 coding sequence is TGTGCCGCTAGAGTAGCGGGGGGGCGCAATGAGCAGTTCTTC.

This chain connects TRBV6-5 to TRBJ1-5, with 7 nucleotides matching TRBD1. CDR1 MNHEY and CDR2 SVGAGI come from the germline V gene. The CDR3 has 13 amino acids. Trimming removed 6 bases from V and 9 bases from J; junction bases left unmatched: 8. The CDR3 DNA follows: TGTGCCAGCAGGAGACAGGGCAATAGGCCCCAGCATTTT. It specifies CASRRQGNRPQHF.

The rearrangement uses TRBV5-1 and TRBJ2-7; perhaps TRBD1 as D (6 bases). CDR3 length: 14 residues. Germline V gene lookup returns CDR1 SGHRS and CDR2 YFSETQ. V dropped 0 bases and J dropped 7 bases, with 14 bases sitting between them. The CDR3 region has the DNA TGCGCCAGCAGCTTGGCGACAGGTTTGGGGGAGCAGTACTTC. It specifies CASSLATGLGEQYF. The full variable domain, with the rest looked up from reference TRBV5-1 and TRBJ2-7, is KAGVTQTPRYLIKTRGQQVTLSCSPISGHRSVSWYQQTPGQGLQFLFEYFSETQRNKGNFPGRFSGRQFSNSRSEMNVSTLELGDSALYLCASSLATGLGEQYFGPGTRLTVT.